These 14 T cell receptor beta chains originate from one sample sequenced in a study of T cells in Graves' hyperthyroidism and ophthalmopathy. There were TCR beta CDR3 regions amplified from RNA transcripts. An initial round of RT-PCR targeting the TCR CDR3 relied on the HTBI primer set. TCRdb re-called the multiplex PCR reads with MiXCR, one entry per CDR3 protein. The sample carries 300,000 to 450,000 distinct CDR3 sequences, around 15% recorded once. What was sequenced was blood. These receptors all come from a woman under 40 with Graves' ophthalmopathy.

The table lists this clonotype with many counts. The chain couples TRBV7-9 to TRBJ2-3, with D tentatively TRBD1 or TRBD2 (6 bases each). Germline CDR1 reads SEHNR; CDR2 reads FQNEAQ (reference sequence). The V gene lost 5 bases and the J gene lost 3 bases, with 18 bases spanning the gap. The CDR3 has 16 amino acids. The DNA of the CDR3 is TGTGCCAGCAGCGCACAGGATCGGGGGACAACAGATACGCAGTATTTT. It yields the protein CASSAQDRGTTDTQYF. The whole variable domain, filled in from reference TRBV7-9 and TRBJ2-3, reads DTGVSQNPRHKITKRGQNVTFRCDPISEHNRLYWYRQTLGQGPEFLTYFQNEAQLEKSRLLSDRFSAERPKGSFSTLEIQRTEQGDSAMYLCASSAQDRGTTDTQYFGPGTRLTVL.

This clonotype appeared many times. The genes are TRBV19 and TRBJ2-1; a possible D gene is TRBD2 (6 bases). Germline CDR1 is LNHDA and CDR2 is SQIVND (reference sequence). CDR3 size: 14 residues. Trimming left V 6 bases short and J 0 bases short, with 9 bases between. The CDR3 sequence is CASRRDNSYNEQFF. CDR3 nucleotide sequence: TGTGCCAGTAGGCGGGATAACTCCTACAATGAGCAGTTCTTC.

This clonotype was seen repeatedly, ten times or more. The chain links TRBV28 to TRBJ2-7, with 8 bases lining up with TRBD2. The CDR3 sequence is 13 residues long. With 7 bases clipped from V and 5 bases from J, the junction kept 7 bases outside the gene matches. Germline values: CDR1 MDHEN, CDR2 SYDVKM. Written as DNA, the CDR3 is TGTGCCAGCAATTTCGGGGGGGCTGACGAGCAGTACTTC. This encodes CASNFGGADEQYF.

This clonotype was recorded many times. J is TRBJ1-2 and V is TRBV3-1, with D perhaps matching TRBD1 (5 bases). The CDR3 consists of 14 residues. Trimming pared 1 base from V and 5 bases from J, leaving 11 bases between. The germline gives CDR1 LGHDT, CDR2 YNNKEL (reference sequence). CDR3 region: CASSQAGGTYGYTF. For the CDR3, the DNA is TGTGCCAGCAGCCAAGCCGGGGGGACTTATGGCTACACCTTC.

The rearrangement links TRBV27 to TRBJ1-1; maybe TRBD1 (6 bases). CDR3 length: 13 residues. CDR1 and CDR2 (germline): MNHEY, SMNVEV (reference sequence). V lost 3 bases to trimming and J lost 8 bases, with 13 bases between them. The CDR3 coding sequence is TGTGCCAGCAGTTTCTACAGGGATATGGAAGCTTTCTTT. Its protein is CASSFYRDMEAFF.

This clonotype was detected a few times. V is TRBV6-1 and J is TRBJ1-4; D is undetermined. Trimming took 0 bases from V and 5 from J, leaving 10 bases between them. Germline lookup yields CDR1 MNHNS and CDR2 SASEGT. This CDR3 region has 15 residues. This CDR3 is CASSEAHSTNEKLFF. The CDR3, as DNA: TGTGCCAGCAGTGAAGCGCACAGTACAAATGAAAAACTGTTTTTT.

There are many counts of this clonotype. The rearrangement uses TRBV24-1 and TRBJ2-3; weak D call: TRBD1 (6 bases). Germline-derived CDR1 and CDR2 are KGHDR and SFDVKD. This CDR3 spans 15 amino acids. V gave up 5 bases and J gave up 3 bases, with 14 bases separating them. CDR3 loop: CATSGGLGGTDTQYF. The CDR3 nucleotides are TGTGCCACCAGTGGGGGGCTAGGAGGAACAGATACGCAGTATTTT.

This clonotype was picked up many times. The chain combines TRBV7-9 with TRBJ1-5, with D possibly being TRBD1 (6 bases). Trimming cost V 5 bases and J 3 bases, with 11 bases left between them. Germline V CDR1 and CDR2: SEHNR, FQNEAQ (reference sequence). This CDR3 has 14 residues. The DNA for the CDR3 is TGTGCCAGCAGCGCAACAGGGAACAATCAGCCCCAGCATTTT. Translated, it gives CASSATGNNQPQHF.

Worth noting for this clonotype: A much larger clone sits a single nucleotide away, making a read error possible. The genes are TRBV15 and TRBJ1-5; D remains unclear. Germline lookup yields CDR1 LNHNV and CDR2 YYDKDF (reference sequence). Deletions cut 1 base from V and 7 bases from J, with 14 bases between. The CDR3 consists of 15 residues. CDR3 bases: TGTGCCACCAGCAGAGGTAGAAGGGAGGCCCAGCCCCAGCATTTT. Its translation is CATSRGRREAQPQHF.

This clonotype was recorded many times. This sequence joins TRBV12-3 or TRBV12-4 and TRBJ1-5, with D possibly matching TRBD1 (5 bases). Trimming removed 4 bases at V and 4 bases at J, with 8 bases between. This CDR3 has 13 residues. DNA of the CDR3: TGTGCCAGCAGTTGGTCAGGGAATCAGCCCCAGCATTTT. Encoded protein: CASSWSGNQPQHF.

This clonotype came up a few times. CDR3 protein: CASSTIGDSSYEQYF. The CDR3 DNA follows: TGTGCCAGTAGTACCATCGGGGATAGCTCCTACGAGCAGTACTTC. The chain combines TRBV19 with TRBJ2-7; D may be TRBD2 (5 bases). V was trimmed by 4 bases and J by 0 bases, leaving 13 bases between them. CDR1 and CDR2 (germline): LNHDA, SQIVND (reference sequence). This CDR3 region has 15 residues. Based on the CDR3 plus reference TRBV19 and TRBJ2-7, the full variable domain is DGGITQSPKYLFRKEGQNVTLSCEQNLNHDAMYWYRQDPGQGLRLIYYSQIVNDFQKGDIAEGYSVSREKKESFPLTVTSAQKNPTAFYLCASSTIGDSSYEQYFGPGTRLTVT.

V and J are TRBV2 and TRBJ2-7, with D hard to call. CDR3 length equals 12 residues. V shed 2 bases and J shed 2 bases, with 4 bases lying between them. Germline V gene sequence: CDR1 SNHLY, CDR2 FYNNEI. Here the CDR3 DNA reads TGTGCCAGCAGTGAAAGCCCCTACGAGCAGTACTTC. Its protein is CASSESPYEQYF. Complete variable domain (other parts from reference TRBV2 and TRBJ2-7): EPEVTQTPSHQVTQMGQEVILRCVPISNHLYFYWYRQILGQKVEFLVSFYNNEISEKSEIFDDQFSVERPDGSNFTLKIRSTKLEDSAMYFCASSESPYEQYFGPGTRLTVT.

In this sample, this clonotype turned up many times. The chain combines TRBV10-3 with TRBJ2-7; 10 bases are a match to TRBD1. The CDR3 is 15 residues long. The V segment lost 7 bases and the J segment 2 bases; nucleotides outside the gene matches: 8. Germline CDR1 ENHRY, CDR2 SYGVKD. The CDR3 is CAITKGQGVTYEQYF. The CDR3 DNA sequence: TGTGCCATCACCAAAGGACAGGGGGTTACCTACGAGCAGTACTTC.

This clonotype was found a few times. A much bigger clone sits one base away, suggesting this may be a read error. This chain joins TRBV18 and TRBJ2-7; 8 bases are shared with TRBD1. Germline trimming cut 2 bases from V and 9 bases from J; bases unmatched to any gene: 9. This CDR3 contains 14 residues. The germline CDR1 and CDR2 sequences are KGHSH and LQKENI. The CDR3 region has the DNA TGTGCCAGCTCACCATGGCAGGGGGCAGACGGGCAGTACTTC. Translation: CASSPWQGADGQYF. Full variable domain (rest looked up from reference TRBV18 and TRBJ2-7): NAGVMQNPRHLVRRRGQEARLRCSPMKGHSHVYWYRQLPEEGLKFMVYLQKENIIDESGMPKERFSAEFPKEGPSILRIQQVVRGDSAAYFCASSPWQGADGQYFGPGTRLTVT.